The 16 T cell receptor beta chains below all came from one sample that was sequenced in a study of blood T cell repertoires in COVID-19. Data came from immunoSEQ multiplex PCR; TCRdb stores just in-frame clones and leaves some out. The table records roughly 70,000 clones, over 65% of them present only once. The sample taken for sequencing was peripheral blood. Receptor source: an older woman with acute or convalescent COVID-19.

The V and J genes are TRBV5-1 and TRBJ2-3; TRBD2 might be the D (5 bases). Trimming took 4 bases from V and 2 from J, leaving 17 bases between them. The length of the CDR3 is 16 residues. Germline loops: CDR1 SGHRS, CDR2 YFSETQ. The CDR3 DNA follows: TGCGCCAGCAGCCCAGGACTGATCGGGAACACAGATACGCAGTATTTT. Amino acid sequence: CASSPGLIGNTDTQYF.

The chain's CDR3 is CASSYTRLETGGTQYF. In DNA, the CDR3 is TGTGCCAGCAGTTACACCAGACTAGAAACCGGAGGGACCCAGTACTTC. The chain uses TRBV6-5 and TRBJ2-5, with D maybe TRBD2 (6 bases). CDR1 and CDR2 from the germline V gene are MNHEY and SVGAGI. Trimming removed 2 bases from V and 7 bases from J, with 20 bases in between. This CDR3 contains 16 residues.

The chain is built from TRBV7-9 and TRBJ2-5, with 10 bases fitting TRBD2. CDR3 length: 15 residues. With V trimmed by 5 bases and J by 1 base, 4 bases remained unmatched. Germline assignment: CDR1 SEHNR and CDR2 FQNEAQ (reference sequence). The CDR3 sequence is CASSASGGLQETQYF. The CDR3 DNA follows: TGTGCCAGCAGCGCTAGCGGGGGTCTCCAAGAGACCCAGTACTTC.

V usage is TRBV6-5 and J usage is TRBJ1-2, with D possibly being TRBD1 (6 bases). Germline V lookup: CDR1 MNHEY, CDR2 SVGAGI. Trimming took off 10 bases at V and 0 bases at J, with 15 bases between the two ends. The CDR3 spans 14 residues. CDR3 sequence reads: CAIKRGSSNYGYTF. DNA for the CDR3: TGTGCCATCAAAAGGGGGAGTTCTAACTATGGCTACACCTTC.

This clone appeared a few times. The CDR3 DNA is TGTGCCACCAGTGAGACCACACTCCGACTTAACACCGGGGAGCTGTTTTTT. Its protein is CATSETTLRLNTGELFF. This chain connects TRBV24-1 to TRBJ2-2, with D hard to call. The germline V and J ends were trimmed by 4 bases and 2 bases, with 16 bases remaining between them. Germline CDR1 KGHDR, CDR2 SFDVKD. CDR3 size: 17 residues.

A single count supports this clone. The J gene is TRBJ1-2, the V gene TRBV6-6; 7 nucleotides match TRBD1. From germline, CDR1 is MNHNY and CDR2 SVGAGI (reference sequence). J was trimmed by 5 bases and V by 6 bases; bases with no gene match: 6. CDR3 length equals 13 residues. CDR3 protein: CASSPTGDYGYTF. For the CDR3, the DNA is TGTGCCAGCAGCCCAACAGGGGATTATGGCTACACCTTC.

The rearrangement links TRBV6-4 to TRBJ1-2, with TRBD1 identical over 8 bases. In germline, CDR1 is MRHNA, CDR2 SNTAGT. With 5 bases clipped from V and 4 bases from J, the junction kept 3 bases outside the gene matches. The CDR3 length is 13 residues. The CDR3 DNA reads as TGTGCCAGCAGTCCCGGGACAGGCTATGGCTACACCTTC. It translates to CASSPGTGYGYTF.

The count of this clone is one. The chain uses TRBV9 and TRBJ2-5, with D hard to call. The CDR3 consists of 13 residues. Germline V gene sequence: CDR1 SGDLS, CDR2 YYNGEE. Between the trimmed V and J ends, which lost 0 bases and 5 bases, there was a span of 8 bases. The CDR3: CASSVASSETQYF. The DNA for the CDR3 is TGTGCCAGCAGCGTAGCGAGTTCGGAGACCCAGTACTTC. The complete variable domain, with remaining parts taken from reference TRBV9 and TRBJ2-5, reads DSGVTQTPKHLITATGQRVTLRCSPRSGDLSVYWYQQSLDQGLQFLIQYYNGEERAKGNILERFSAQQFPDLHSELNLSSLELGDSALYFCASSVASSETQYFGPGTRLLVL.

V gene TRBV7-9 combines with J gene TRBJ1-2; D gene unclear. Germline loops: CDR1 SEHNR, CDR2 FQNEAQ (reference sequence). V lost 5 bases and J lost 5, with 12 bases in between. The CDR3 has 13 amino acids. The CDR3 spells CASSVETSYGYTF. The CDR3 DNA reads as TGTGCCAGCAGCGTGGAGACCTCTTATGGCTACACCTTC.

The gene calls are TRBV6-1 and TRBJ2-3; D call uncertain. The length of the CDR3 is 12 residues. The germline V gene has CDR1 MNHNS and CDR2 SASEGT. Trimming stripped 3 bases from V and 7 bases from J, with 8 bases between. CDR3 nucleotides: TGTGCCAGCAGTGACGACATCAATACGCAGTATTTT. Encoded protein: CASSDDINTQYF.

The chain couples TRBV5-1 to TRBJ2-7, with 12 bases fitting TRBD1. CDR1 and CDR2 (germline): SGHRS, YFSETQ. This CDR3 contains 14 residues. The trim removed 2 bases at V and 6 bases at J, leaving 3 bases unmatched. The CDR3 sequence: CASSFGDRGLEQYF. CDR3 sequence (DNA): TGCGCCAGCAGCTTCGGGGACAGGGGGCTCGAGCAGTACTTC.

The chain's CDR3 is CASSPLGVASEQYF. The CDR3 DNA sequence: TGTGCCAGCAGCCCTTTAGGGGTGGCGAGCGAGCAGTACTTC. V usage is TRBV3-1 (or the pseudogene TRBV3-2) and J usage is TRBJ2-7; a weak D match, TRBD1 (5 bases). The germline V and J ends were trimmed by 4 bases and 6 bases, with 16 bases remaining between them. The CDR3 consists of 14 residues. Per germline, CDR1 LGHDT and CDR2 YNNKEL (reference sequence).

The chain recombines TRBV24-1 with TRBJ2-7; the match to TRBD1 covers 8 bases. The V and J ends lost 7 bases and 5 bases, in that order; junction bases with no gene match: 12. Germline V lookup: CDR1 KGHDR, CDR2 SFDVKD. There are 15 residues in the CDR3. The CDR3 is CATSRTGFAGDEQYF. The DNA for the CDR3 is TGTGCCACCAGCCGGACAGGGTTCGCCGGGGACGAGCAGTACTTC.

The chain recombines TRBV6-5 with TRBJ2-7, with D uncertain. Trimming shortened V by 4 bases and J by 0 bases, and 13 bases separated the two germline ends. The CDR3 runs 15 residues. Germline V CDR1 and CDR2: MNHEY, SVGAGI. The DNA of the CDR3 is TGTGCCAGCAGTTTTAAGCCCCCCCCCTCCTACGAGCAGTACTTC. Translation gives CASSFKPPPSYEQYF.

This clone was detected many times. The V call is TRBV19, the J call TRBJ2-7; D call uncertain. Germline CDR1 is LNHDA and CDR2 is SQIVND (reference sequence). Between the trimmed V and J ends, which lost 5 bases and 0 bases, there was a span of 14 bases. This CDR3 is built from 15 residues. For the CDR3, the DNA is TGTGCCAGTAGTCTTGTTGCGAGGAGCTCCTACGAGCAGTACTTC. Translated, it gives CASSLVARSSYEQYF.

V is TRBV5-1 and J is TRBJ1-6; 9 bases align to TRBD1. CDR1 is SGHRS, CDR2 YFSETQ, per germline. V was clipped by 4 bases and J by 9 bases; unmatched bases: 8. The length of the CDR3 is 15 residues. CDR3 loop: CASSTWGQGGSPLHF. The CDR3 DNA follows: TGCGCCAGCAGCACATGGGGACAGGGAGGTTCACCCCTCCACTTT.